These 8 T cell receptor beta chains were all obtained from the same sample, sequenced in a study of T cell changes during pregnancy in multiple sclerosis. Using immunoSEQ multiplex PCR, the repertoire was profiled, and TCRdb retains in-frame clones only, with some absent. The sample carries approximately 32,000 clones, roughly nine tenths recorded once. Specimen: CD8+ T cells from peripheral blood mononuclear cells, collected in the second trimester of pregnancy. The receptor source for this set is a female donor with multiple sclerosis, enrolled in a pregnancy study.

J is TRBJ2-2 and V is TRBV5-6; 9 bases are shared with TRBD1. The germline gives CDR1 SGHDT, CDR2 YYEEEE. The CDR3 sequence is 14 residues long. V lost 2 bases, J lost 6 bases, and 2 bases stayed unmatched. The CDR3 protein is CASSFNRGPGELFF. In DNA form, the CDR3 reads TGTGCCAGCAGCTTTAACAGGGGGCCCGGGGAGCTGTTTTTT.

This clone has more than one count but fewer than ten. This chain links TRBV6-5 with TRBJ1-1; possible D gene TRBD1, 6 bases. Germline CDR1 and CDR2: MNHEY and SVGAGI. The CDR3 is 12 amino acids. Trimming took off 0 bases at V and 12 bases at J, with 11 bases between the two ends. CDR3 in DNA: TGTGCCAGCAGTTACTCAACAGGGTGGACTTTCTTT. Residues: CASSYSTGWTFF.

Details on this clone: Distinct nucleotide sequences in the sample also encode this CDR3. The chain combines TRBV7-6 with TRBJ2-7, with D possibly matching TRBD2 (7 bases). Trimming removed 5 bases from V and 4 bases from J, with 15 bases in between. Germline V lookup: CDR1 SGHVS, CDR2 FNYEAQ. The CDR3 has 14 amino acids. CDR3 coding DNA: TGTGCCAGCAGCCCCACAGGGAGGGTTTACGAGCAGTACTTC. Amino acids: CASSPTGRVYEQYF.

The chain combines TRBV27 with TRBJ2-7; TRBD2 matches at 7 bases. In germline, CDR1 is MNHEY, CDR2 SMNVEV (reference sequence). Trimming cost V 3 bases and J 4 bases; bases outside gene matches: 3. This CDR3 region has 13 residues. DNA for the CDR3: TGTGCCAGCAGTTTTGGACTAGGGTACGAGCAGTACTTC. It encodes CASSFGLGYEQYF.

The V gene is TRBV6-1, the J gene TRBJ1-5; D not certain. The ends were cut back, 3 bases at V and 4 bases at J, with 16 bases in the middle. Germline assignment: CDR1 MNHNS and CDR2 SASEGT. CDR3 size: 16 residues. CDR3 bases: TGTGCCAGCAGTGAGAAATCCCCTTTAGCGAATCAGCCCCAGCATTTT. Amino acids: CASSEKSPLANQPQHF.

The V and J genes are TRBV30 and TRBJ2-7; 7 bases align to TRBD2. CDR3 length equals 12 residues. V gave up 2 bases and J gave up 7 bases; unmatched junction bases: 5. From germline, CDR1 is GTSNPN and CDR2 SVGIG (reference sequence). Here the CDR3 DNA reads TGTGCCTGGAGTCCGGGGGGAAGAGAGCAGTACTTC. This encodes CAWSPGGREQYF.

The gene calls are TRBV14 and TRBJ1-4; no definite D call. This CDR3 contains 15 residues. Looked up from germline, CDR1 is SGHDN and CDR2 is FVKESK. V lost 0 bases and J lost 3, with 8 bases in between. The chain's CDR3 is CASSQDWQANEKLFF. The CDR3 DNA reads as TGTGCCAGCAGCCAAGACTGGCAAGCTAATGAAAAACTGTTTTTT.

The gene calls are TRBV6-6 and TRBJ1-1; 8 positions agree with TRBD1. This CDR3 is built from 15 residues. In germline, CDR1 is MNHNY, CDR2 SVGAGI (reference sequence). J was trimmed by 5 bases and V by 5 bases; bases with no gene match: 10. Here the CDR3 DNA reads TGTGCCAGCAGTATACAACAGGGGGTGTGGACTGAAGCTTTCTTT. Its protein product is CASSIQQGVWTEAFF.